These 12 T cell receptor beta chains came from one sample sequenced in a study of blood T cells in healthy people across ages. Sample-barcoded 5' priming and a J-beta primer mix drove a second PCR of about 6 to 12 cycles. MiXCR, applied by TCRdb to the 5' RACE reads, yields one record per CDR3 protein. This sample carries some 900,000 distinct CDR3 sequences, roughly 52% of them seen once, and the ten largest clones take roughly an eighth. The sample was blood. The receptors shown here come from a man younger than 45 in good health.

V is TRBV27 and J is TRBJ2-7; maybe TRBD1 (7 bases). V was cut by 5 bases and J by 3 bases, with 17 bases left in between. In germline, CDR1 is MNHEY, CDR2 SMNVEV (reference sequence). The length of the CDR3 is 15 residues. The CDR3 loop reads CASSPQGGSIYEQYF. The CDR3 nucleotides read TGTGCCAGCAGTCCTCAGGGGGGATCCATCTACGAGCAGTACTTC.

The chain employs TRBV9 and TRBJ2-1; 10 bases line up with TRBD2. CDR3 length: 15 residues. Germline lookup yields CDR1 SGDLS and CDR2 YYNGEE. The V gene end was trimmed by 2 bases and the J gene end by 4 bases; junction bases not matched to a gene: 3. CDR3 DNA: TGTGCCAGCAGCGTGCTAGCGGGGGAGTACAATGAGCAGTTCTTC. Amino acid sequence: CASSVLAGEYNEQFF.

This sequence joins TRBV2 and TRBJ1-2; 7 nucleotides match TRBD1. Looked up from germline, CDR1 is SNHLY and CDR2 is FYNNEI. Germline trimming cut 10 bases from V and 2 bases from J; bases unmatched to any gene: 13. The CDR3 is 15 residues long. The CDR3 protein is CATPGISTGNYGYTF. CDR3 bases: TGTGCCACCCCGGGGATCTCGACAGGGAACTATGGCTACACCTTC.

V usage is TRBV9 and J usage is TRBJ1-2; D is unclear. The CDR3 consists of 13 residues. V lost 3 bases, J lost 2 bases, and 8 bases lay in between. The germline V gene has CDR1 SGDLS and CDR2 YYNGEE. CDR3 region: CASSGEGNYGYTF. In nucleotides, the CDR3 is TGTGCCAGCAGCGGAGAAGGGAACTATGGCTACACCTTC.

J is TRBJ1-1 and V is TRBV12-3 or TRBV12-4, with TRBD1 identical over 8 bases. The length of the CDR3 is 14 residues. Trimming at V came to 1 base and at J to 10 bases, leaving 8 bases not matched to a gene. CDR3 DNA: TGTGCCAGCAGTTTAGGGACAGGGACCCTGTCAGCTTTCTTT. Translating gives CASSLGTGTLSAFF.

V usage is TRBV6-7 and J usage is TRBJ1-1, with TRBD1 as a possible D gene (6 bases). TRBV6-7 falls under the ORF class, with uncertain function. The CDR3 contains 16 residues. The V gene lost 8 bases and the J gene lost 1 base, with 20 bases spanning the gap. The CDR3 protein is CASRRTSGGGNTEAFF. The CDR3 DNA is TGTGCCAGCCGCAGGACCTCAGGAGGGGGGAACACTGAAGCTTTCTTT.

Here the CDR3 reads CSASFPSGYTF. CDR3 nucleotides: TGCAGTGCTAGCTTCCCTTCTGGCTACACCTTC. This rearrangement joins TRBV20-1 to TRBJ1-2; D is ambiguous. Germline CDR1 DFQATT, CDR2 SNEGSKA (reference sequence). The CDR3 runs to 11 residues. The ends were cut back, 3 bases at V and 7 bases at J, with 9 bases in the middle.

The gene calls are TRBV10-3 and TRBJ2-1; 7 nucleotides match TRBD1. Germline V gene data show CDR1 as ENHRY and CDR2 as SYGVKD. The CDR3 length is 15 residues. V gave up 3 bases and J gave up 10 bases; unmatched junction bases: 12. The CDR3 protein is CAISETGAVGREQFF. CDR3 nucleotide sequence: TGTGCCATCAGTGAAACAGGGGCAGTAGGCAGGGAGCAGTTCTTC.

This rearrangement joins TRBV27 to TRBJ2-5, with TRBD1 matching over 10 bases. The J call may be wrong; the DNA end is better matched by TRBJ2-7. Germline CDR1 and CDR2: MNHEY and SMNVEV (reference sequence). CDR3 size: 14 residues. The DNA of the CDR3 is TGTGCCAGCAGTCGCCGGGACAGGGGAGGCGAGCAGTACTTC. Its protein product is CASSRRDRGGEQYF.

The rearrangement joins TRBV28 to TRBJ2-4, with D tentatively TRBD1 or TRBD2 (8 bases each). In germline, CDR1 is MDHEN, CDR2 SYDVKM. V gave up 6 bases and J gave up 0 bases, with 18 bases separating them. The CDR3 covers 17 residues. For the CDR3, the DNA is TGTGCCAGCAGAGGACTAGCAGGGGGCATAGCCAAAAACATTCAGTACTTC. It is translated as CASRGLAGGIAKNIQYF.

This clonotype was observed a few times. The chain has TRBV28 and TRBJ2-1; 10 positions match TRBD1. With V trimmed by 1 base and J by 6 bases, 6 bases remained unmatched. This CDR3 spans 16 amino acids. CDR1 is MDHEN, CDR2 SYDVKM, per germline. For the CDR3, the DNA is TGTGCCAGCAGTTTATCCGGGACAGGGGCCAGCAATGAGCAGTTCTTC. It is translated as CASSLSGTGASNEQFF.

The sample holds one count of this clonotype. The rearrangement links TRBV6-2 or TRBV6-3 to TRBJ2-1; D might be TRBD2 (6 bases). V was cut by 7 bases and J by 9 bases, with 16 bases left in between. CDR3 length: 13 residues. Per germline, CDR1 MNHEY and CDR2 SVGEGT. CDR3 in DNA: TGTGCCAGCATCACCCGCCGGGGAGGTGAGCAGTTCTTC. Translation: CASITRRGGEQFF.